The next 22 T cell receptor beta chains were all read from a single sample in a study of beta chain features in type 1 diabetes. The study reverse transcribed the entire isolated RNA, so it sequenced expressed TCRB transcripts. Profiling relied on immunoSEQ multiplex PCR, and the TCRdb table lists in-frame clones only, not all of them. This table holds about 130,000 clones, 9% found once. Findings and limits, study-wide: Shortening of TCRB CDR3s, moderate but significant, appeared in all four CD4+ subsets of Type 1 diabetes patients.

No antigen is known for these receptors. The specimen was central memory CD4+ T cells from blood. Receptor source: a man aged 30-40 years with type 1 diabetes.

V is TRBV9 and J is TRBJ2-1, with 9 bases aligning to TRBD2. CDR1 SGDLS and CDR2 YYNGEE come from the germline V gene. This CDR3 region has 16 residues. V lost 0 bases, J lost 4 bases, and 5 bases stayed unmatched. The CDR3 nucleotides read TGTGCCAGCAGCGTAGGGGTTAGCGGGGGTTACAATGAGCAGTTCTTC. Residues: CASSVGVSGGYNEQFF.

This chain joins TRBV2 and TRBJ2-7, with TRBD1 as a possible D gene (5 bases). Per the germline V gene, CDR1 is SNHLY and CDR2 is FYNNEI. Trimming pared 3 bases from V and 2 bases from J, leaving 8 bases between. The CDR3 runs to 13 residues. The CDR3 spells CASSEGQTYEQYF. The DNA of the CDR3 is TGTGCCAGCAGTGAGGGGCAGACCTACGAGCAGTACTTC. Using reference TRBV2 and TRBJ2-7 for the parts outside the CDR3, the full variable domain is EPEVTQTPSHQVTQMGQEVILRCVPISNHLYFYWYRQILGQKVEFLVSFYNNEISEKSEIFDDQFSVERPDGSNFTLKIRSTKLEDSAMYFCASSEGQTYEQYFGPGTRLTVT.

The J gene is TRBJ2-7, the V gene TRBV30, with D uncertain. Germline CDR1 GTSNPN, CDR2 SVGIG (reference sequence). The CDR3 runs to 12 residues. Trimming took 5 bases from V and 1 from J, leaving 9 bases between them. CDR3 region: CAWGPFSYEQYF. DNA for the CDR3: TGTGCCTGGGGGCCGTTTTCCTACGAGCAGTACTTC.

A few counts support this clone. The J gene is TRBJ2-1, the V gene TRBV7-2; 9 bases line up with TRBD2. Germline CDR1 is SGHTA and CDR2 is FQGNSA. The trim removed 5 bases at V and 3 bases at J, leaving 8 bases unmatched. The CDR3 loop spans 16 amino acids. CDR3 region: CASSPPSGVGYNEQFF. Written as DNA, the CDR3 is TGTGCCAGCAGCCCGCCTAGCGGGGTTGGCTACAATGAGCAGTTCTTC.

The CDR3 sequence is CASSPYDTYETQHF. CDR3 nucleotide sequence: TGTGCCAGCTCACCCTACGACACATATGAGACCCAGCATTTT. This rearrangement joins TRBV18 to TRBJ1-5; D ambiguous. V lost 3 bases and J 11 bases, leaving 17 bases between the germline ends. The CDR3 contains 14 residues. The germline gives CDR1 KGHSH, CDR2 LQKENI. Complete variable domain (other parts from reference TRBV18 and TRBJ1-5): NAGVMQNPRHLVRRRGQEARLRCSPMKGHSHVYWYRQLPEEGLKFMVYLQKENIIDESGMPKERFSAEFPKEGPSILRIQQVVRGDSAAYFCASSPYDTYETQHFGDGTRLSIL.

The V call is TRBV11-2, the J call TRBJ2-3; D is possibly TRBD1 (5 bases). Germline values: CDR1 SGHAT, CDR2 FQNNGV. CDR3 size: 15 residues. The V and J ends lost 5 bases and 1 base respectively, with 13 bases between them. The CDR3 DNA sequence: TGTGCCAGCAGCCTTTCAGGGATCCGCACAGATACGCAGTATTTT. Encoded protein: CASSLSGIRTDTQYF.

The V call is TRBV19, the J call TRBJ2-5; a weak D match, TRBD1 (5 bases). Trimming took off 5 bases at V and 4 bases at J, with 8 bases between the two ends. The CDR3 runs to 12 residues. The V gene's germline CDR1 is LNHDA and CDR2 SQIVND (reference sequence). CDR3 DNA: TGTGCCAGTAGTGACAGAGGAGAGACCCAGTACTTC. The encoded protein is CASSDRGETQYF.

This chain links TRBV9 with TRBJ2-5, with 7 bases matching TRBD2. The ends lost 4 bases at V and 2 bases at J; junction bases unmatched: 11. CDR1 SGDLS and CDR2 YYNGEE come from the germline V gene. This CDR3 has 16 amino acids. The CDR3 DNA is TGTGCCAGCAGCCCGCCGGGGGGTAGCGGGCAAGAGACCCAGTACTTC. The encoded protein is CASSPPGGSGQETQYF.

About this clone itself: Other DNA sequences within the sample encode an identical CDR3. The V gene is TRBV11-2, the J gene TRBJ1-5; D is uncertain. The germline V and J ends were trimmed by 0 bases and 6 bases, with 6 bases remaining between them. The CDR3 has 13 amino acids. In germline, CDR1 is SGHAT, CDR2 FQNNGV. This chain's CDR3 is CASSLDRGQPQHF. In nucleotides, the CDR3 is TGTGCCAGCAGCTTAGATCGGGGTCAGCCCCAGCATTTT.

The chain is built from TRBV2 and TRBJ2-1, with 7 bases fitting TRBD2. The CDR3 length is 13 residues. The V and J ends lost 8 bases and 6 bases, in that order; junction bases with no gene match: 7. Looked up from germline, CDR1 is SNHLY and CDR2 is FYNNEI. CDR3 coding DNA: TGTGCCAGCCGGAGCGGCGGGGGCAATGAGCAGTTCTTC. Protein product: CASRSGGGNEQFF.

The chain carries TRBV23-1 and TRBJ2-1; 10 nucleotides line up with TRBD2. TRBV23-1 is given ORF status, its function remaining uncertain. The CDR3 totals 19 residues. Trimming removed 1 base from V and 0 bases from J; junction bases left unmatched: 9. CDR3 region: CASSQLGTSGALSYNEQFF. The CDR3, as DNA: TGCGCCAGCAGTCAATTGGGTACTAGCGGGGCTCTCTCCTACAATGAGCAGTTCTTC.

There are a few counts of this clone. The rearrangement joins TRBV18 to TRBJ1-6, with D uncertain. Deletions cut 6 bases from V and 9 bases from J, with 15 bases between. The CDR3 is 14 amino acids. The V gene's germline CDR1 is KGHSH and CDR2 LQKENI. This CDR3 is CASSQGEGGSPLHF. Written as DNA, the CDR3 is TGTGCCAGCTCTCAAGGAGAGGGTGGTTCACCCCTCCACTTT.

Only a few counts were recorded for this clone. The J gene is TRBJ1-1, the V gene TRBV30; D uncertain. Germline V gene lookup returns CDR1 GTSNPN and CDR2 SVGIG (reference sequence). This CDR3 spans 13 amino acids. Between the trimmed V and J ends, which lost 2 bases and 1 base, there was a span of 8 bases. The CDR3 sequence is CAWSRHPNTEAFF. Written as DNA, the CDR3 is TGTGCCTGGAGTAGACACCCGAACACTGAAGCTTTCTTT.

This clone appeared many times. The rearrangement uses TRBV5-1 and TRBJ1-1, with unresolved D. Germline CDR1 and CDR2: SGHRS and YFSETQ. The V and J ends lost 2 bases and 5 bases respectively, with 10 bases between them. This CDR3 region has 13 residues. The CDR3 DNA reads TGCGCCAGCAGCTTAACAGCCCAAACTGAAGCTTTCTTT. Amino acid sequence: CASSLTAQTEAFF.

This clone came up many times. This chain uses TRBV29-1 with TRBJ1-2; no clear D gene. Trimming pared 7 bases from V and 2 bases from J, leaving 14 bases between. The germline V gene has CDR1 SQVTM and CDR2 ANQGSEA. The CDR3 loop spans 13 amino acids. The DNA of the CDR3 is TGCAGCGCCAGCTCGACACGGAACTATGGCTACACCTTC. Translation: CSASSTRNYGYTF.

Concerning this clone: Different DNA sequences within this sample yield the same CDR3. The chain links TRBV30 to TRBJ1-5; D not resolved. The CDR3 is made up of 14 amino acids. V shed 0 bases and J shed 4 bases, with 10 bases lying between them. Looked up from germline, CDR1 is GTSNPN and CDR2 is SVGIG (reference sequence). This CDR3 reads CAWSVPGRNQPQHF. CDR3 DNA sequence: TGTGCCTGGAGTGTACCGGGTCGAAATCAGCCCCAGCATTTT. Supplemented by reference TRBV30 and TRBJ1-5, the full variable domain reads SQTIHQWPATLVQPVGSPLSLECTVEGTSNPNLYWYRQAAGRGLQLLFYSVGIGQISSEVPQNLSASRPQDRQFILSSKKLLLSDSGFYLCAWSVPGRNQPQHFGDGTRLSIL.

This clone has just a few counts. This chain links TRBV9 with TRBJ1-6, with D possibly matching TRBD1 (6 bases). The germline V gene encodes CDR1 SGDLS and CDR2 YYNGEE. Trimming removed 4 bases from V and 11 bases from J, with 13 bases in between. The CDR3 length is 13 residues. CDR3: CASSLGPGAPLHF. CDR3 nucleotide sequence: TGTGCCAGCAGCTTAGGACCAGGGGCACCCCTCCACTTT.

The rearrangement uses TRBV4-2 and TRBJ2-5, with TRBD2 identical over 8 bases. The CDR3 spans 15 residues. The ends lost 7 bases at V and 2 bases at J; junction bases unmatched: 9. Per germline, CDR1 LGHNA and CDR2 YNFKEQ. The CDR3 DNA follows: TGTGCCAGCACCAGAGCCGGACTAGCACAAGAGACCCAGTACTTC. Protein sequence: CASTRAGLAQETQYF.

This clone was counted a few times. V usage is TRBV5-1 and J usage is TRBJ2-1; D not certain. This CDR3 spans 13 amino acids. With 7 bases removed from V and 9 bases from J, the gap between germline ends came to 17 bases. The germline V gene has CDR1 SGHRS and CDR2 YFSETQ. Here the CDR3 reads CASGRDSLGEQFF. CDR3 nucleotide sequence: TGCGCCAGCGGGCGTGATTCTCTTGGTGAGCAGTTCTTC.

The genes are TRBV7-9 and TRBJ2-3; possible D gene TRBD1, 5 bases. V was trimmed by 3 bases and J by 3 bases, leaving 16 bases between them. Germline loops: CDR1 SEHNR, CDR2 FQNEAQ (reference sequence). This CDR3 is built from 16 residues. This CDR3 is CASSFMKSAGTDTQYF. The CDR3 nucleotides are TGTGCCAGCAGCTTTATGAAAAGCGCAGGGACAGATACGCAGTATTTT.

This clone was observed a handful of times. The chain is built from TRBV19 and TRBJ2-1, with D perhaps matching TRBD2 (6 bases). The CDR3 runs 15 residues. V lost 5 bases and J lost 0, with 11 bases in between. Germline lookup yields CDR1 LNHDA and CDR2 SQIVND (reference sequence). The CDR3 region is CASSALEGSYNEQFF. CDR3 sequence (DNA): TGTGCCAGTAGTGCTCTGGAGGGCTCCTACAATGAGCAGTTCTTC. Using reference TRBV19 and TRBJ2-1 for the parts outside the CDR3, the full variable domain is DGGITQSPKYLFRKEGQNVTLSCEQNLNHDAMYWYRQDPGQGLRLIYYSQIVNDFQKGDIAEGYSVSREKKESFPLTVTSAQKNPTAFYLCASSALEGSYNEQFFGPGTRLTVL.

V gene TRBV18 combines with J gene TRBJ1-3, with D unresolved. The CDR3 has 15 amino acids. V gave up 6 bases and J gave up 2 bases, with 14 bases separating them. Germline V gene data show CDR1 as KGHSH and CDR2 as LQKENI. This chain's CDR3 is CASSPVWRAGNTIYF. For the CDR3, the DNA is TGTGCCAGCTCCCCTGTCTGGAGGGCTGGAAACACCATATATTTT.